This is a list of T cell receptor beta chains from one sample in a study of CD8 T cells in Susac syndrome. TCRdb itself ran the immunoSEQ multiplex PCR reads through MiXCR, one entry per CDR3 protein. The table has some 100,000 distinct CDR3 sequences, around nine tenths seen once. Sequencing was done on a sample of CD4+ T cells from PBMCs. The source of these receptors is a human donor in good health. Both conserved end residues are part of each CDR3. A D gene is named only where the DNA matches it firmly. Part of the rows lack a size; the others show once, few, many or a class for expanded clones.

.	.	TRBJ1-2	TRBV14	TGTGCCAGCAGCCAAGATTATGCGGGAAATGGCTACACCTTC	CASSQDYAGNGYTF
.	.	TRBJ1-5	TRBV7-8	TGTGCCAGCAGCTTAACTTCGCAGGGCAATCAGCCCCAGCATTTT	CASSLTSQGNQPQHF
TRBD2	.	TRBJ2-1	TRBV5-4	TGTGCCAGCAGCGGCGGGACTAGCGGGGGGGATTGGTCCTACAATGAGCAGTTCTTC	CASSGGTSGGDWSYNEQFF
TRBD2	.	TRBJ2-1	TRBV7-3	TGTGCCAGCAGCTTAGGACCTAGCGGGGGGGCCAGGGAGCAGTTCTTC	CASSLGPSGGAREQFF
.	.	TRBJ2-1	TRBV29-1	TGCAGCGTTGAAGGGCCCACCTACAATGAGCAGTTCTTC	CSVEGPTYNEQFF
.	.	TRBJ2-5	TRBV7-3	TGTGCCAGCAGCGAGACTTACGAGAAGACCCAGTACTTC	CASSETYEKTQYF
TRBD2	.	TRBJ2-1	TRBV29-1	TGCAGCGCCGCTCCGGGACTAGAGCAGTTCTTC	CSAAPGLEQFF
.	.	TRBJ1-1	TRBV6-1	TGTGCCAGCAGTGAACCCTGGCGAAGGGAGGCTTTCTTT	CASSEPWRREAFF
TRBD1	.	TRBJ2-1	TRBV19	TGTGCCAGTAGGTCTGTGAGGGACAGATCCTACAATGAGCAGTTCTTC	CASRSVRDRSYNEQFF
TRBD1	.	TRBJ1-2	TRBV7-8	TGTGCCAGCAGCTCCCGGGACAGGGGGGCCTATGGCTACACCTTC	CASSSRDRGAYGYTF
.	.	TRBJ1-3	TRBV20-1	TGCAGTGCTAGAGTTCGAGGACCTGGAAACACCATATATTTT	CSARVRGPGNTIYF
TRBD2	.	TRBJ2-1	TRBV5-1	TGCGCCAGCAGCCGGAAACTAGCGGGAGGTACCAACAATGAGCAGTTCTTC	CASSRKLAGGTNNEQFF
.	.	TRBJ2-3	TRBV14	TGTGCCAGCAGCCAAGAACCGAGAACAGGGAGTGTCACAGATACGCAGTATTTT	CASSQEPRTGSVTDTQYF
.	.	TRBJ2-4	TRBV20-1	TGCAGTGCTACCCCAGGAGGGGGGAAAAACATTCAGTACTTC	CSATPGGGKNIQYF
TRBD2	.	TRBJ2-1	TRBV5-1	TGCGCCAGCAGAACCGGGACTAGCGGGAGAGGGTCCTACAATGAGCAGTTCTTC	CASRTGTSGRGSYNEQFF
TRBD2	.	TRBJ2-2	TRBV6-5	TGTGCCAGCAGTTACCCAGGGGCGGGGGGGCTCGCCGGGGAGCTGTTTTTT	CASSYPGAGGLAGELFF
.	.	TRBJ2-3	TRBV5-6	TGTGCCAGCAGCTTGAAAGGGCTAGATACGCAGTATTTT	CASSLKGLDTQYF
.	.	TRBJ2-1	TRBV12-3/TRBV12-4	TGTGCCAGGGGGCCGGCTAGATCCTACAATGAGCAGTTCTTC	CARGPARSYNEQFF
.	.	TRBJ1-5	TRBV10-3	TGTGCCACCCAAGCAAGCGGGAGTGGGAGCAATCAGCCCCAGCATTTT	CATQASGSGSNQPQHF
TRBD2	.	TRBJ2-5	TRBV29-1	TGCAGCTGGACTAGCGGGAGGGGAGAGACCCAGTACTTC	CSWTSGRGETQYF
TRBD1	.	TRBJ2-3	TRBV7-9	TGTGCCAGCAGCTTAGGGGACAGGGGAAGGACAGATACGCAGTATTTT	CASSLGDRGRTDTQYF
TRBD2	.	TRBJ2-7	TRBV4-1	TGCGCCAGCAGCCAAGGACTAGCGGAGACCTACGAGCAGTACTTC	CASSQGLAETYEQYF
.	.	TRBJ1-1	TRBV6-2/TRBV6-3	TGTGCCAGCAGTTATGGTAAGCCGAACACTGAAGCTTTCTTT	CASSYGKPNTEAFF
.	once	TRBJ2-5	TRBV7-9	TGTGCCAGCAGCTCCAGGGAAGAGACCCAGTACTTC	CASSSREETQYF
.	.	TRBJ1-6	TRBV9	TGTGCCAGCAGCGTAAGGCAGGAAAATTCACCCCTCCACTTT	CASSVRQENSPLHF
.	.	TRBJ2-5	TRBV20-1	TGCAGTGCTAGAGGGCTAGTCTACGAGACCCAGTACTTC	CSARGLVYETQYF
.	.	TRBJ1-1	TRBV6-5	TGTGCCAGCACCATGGGGGGTTCCACTGAAGCTTTCTTT	CASTMGGSTEAFF
TRBD2	.	TRBJ2-7	TRBV12-3/TRBV12-4	TGTGCCAGCAGTTTGGTGAGCGGGGGCCTCTTTCGGTACGAGCAGTACTTC	CASSLVSGGLFRYEQYF
.	.	TRBJ1-5	TRBV11-2	TGTGCCAGCAGCCCAGGCCCGGGCAGGGGAGGGAATCAGCCCCAGCATTTT	CASSPGPGRGGNQPQHF
.	.	TRBJ2-7	TRBV20-1	TGCAGTGCTAGTTTGGCCAGGGGCTACGAGCAGTACTTC	CSASLARGYEQYF
TRBD1	.	TRBJ2-7	TRBV25-1	TGTGCCAGCAGTGAATTAAAAGGGGGCAGCGGCGAGCAGTACTTC	CASSELKGGSGEQYF
TRBD2	once	TRBJ2-1	TRBV7-8	TGTGCCAGCAGCACACAAGCGGGACTTTACAATGAGCAGTTCTTC	CASSTQAGLYNEQFF
.	.	TRBJ1-1	TRBV30	TGTGCCTGGGAGTCCCCCCACCCTATCATGAACACTGAAGCTTTCTTT	CAWESPHPIMNTEAFF
.	.	TRBJ2-1	TRBV21-1	TGTGCCAGCAGCACCCGAAGGACTAGCGGGAGAGGTGGTAATGAGCAGTTCTTC	CASSTRRTSGRGGNEQFF
.	.	TRBJ1-1	TRBV6-2/TRBV6-3	TGTGCCAGCAGTTACTCAGCGGGTAGGGGCACTGAAGCTTTCTTT	CASSYSAGRGTEAFF
.	.	TRBJ2-7	TRBV7-2	TGTGCCAGCAGCCAACTCCACGAGCAGTACTTC	CASSQLHEQYF
TRBD2	once	TRBJ2-7	TRBV12-3/TRBV12-4	TGTGCCAGCAGTTTAGTGAGGACTAGCGGGACCTACGAGCAGTACTTC	CASSLVRTSGTYEQYF
.	.	TRBJ2-7	TRBV7-2	TGTGCCAGCAGCTTAACGGACGAGCAGTACTTC	CASSLTDEQYF
TRBD1	.	TRBJ1-1	TRBV7-9	TGTGCCAGCAGCTTAGAGACAGGGGAAGCTTTCTTT	CASSLETGEAFF
TRBD1	once	TRBJ1-2	TRBV20-1	TGCAGTGCCCATACAGGGGAAAACTATGGCTACACCTTC	CSAHTGENYGYTF
.	.	TRBJ1-2	TRBV10-3	TGTGCCATCAGGTCGGGGGGGACGGATGGCTACACCTTC	CAIRSGGTDGYTF
TRBD1	few	TRBJ1-1	TRBV25-1	TGTGCCAGCCGAGGGACAGGCCGAAACACTGAAGCTTTCTTT	CASRGTGRNTEAFF
.	.	TRBJ2-1	TRBV9	TGTGCCAGCACCCTGGGGGACGCCCCCTACAATGAGCAGTTCTTC	CASTLGDAPYNEQFF
TRBD1	.	TRBJ1-5	TRBV6-2/TRBV6-3	TGTGCCAGCAGTTTGGTCGGCAGGGGGCAAGGACAGCCCCAGCATTTT	CASSLVGRGQGQPQHF
.	.	TRBJ1-2	TRBV6-1	TGTGCCAGCAGTGAATCAATTAACTATGGCTACACCTTC	CASSESINYGYTF
.	.	TRBJ1-3	TRBV5-1	TGCGCCAGCAGCACGGGGGGCGCCTCTGGAAACACCATATATTTT	CASSTGGASGNTIYF
.	.	TRBJ2-2	TRBV4-3	TGCGCCAGCAGCCAAGTGAGCGCTGCGGGCACCGGGGAGCTGTTTTTT	CASSQVSAAGTGELFF
TRBD1	.	TRBJ2-7	TRBV7-2	TGTGCCAGTGGAAGGAGGGGACAGGGGATGGGCGAGCAGTACTTC	CASGRRGQGMGEQYF
.	.	TRBJ2-7	TRBV7-2	TGTGCCAGCAGCTTAAGGAGAGGGGGAAACTACGAGCAGTACTTC	CASSLRRGGNYEQYF
.	.	TRBJ2-2	TRBV5-6	TGTGCCAGCAGCTTGTTCATGGACACCGGGGAGCTGTTTTTT	CASSLFMDTGELFF
TRBD1	.	TRBJ1-3	TRBV7-2	TGTGCCAGCAGAGGGGGCTTTCGAAGCACCATATATTTT	CASRGGFRSTIYF
.	.	TRBJ1-5	TRBV5-1	TGTGCCAGCAGCTTGGGCCGTAATCAGCCCCAGCATTTT	CASSLGRNQPQHF
TRBD1	.	TRBJ1-1	TRBV12-3/TRBV12-4	TGTGCCAGCAGTCCGGGACAGGGAAGCACTGAAGCTTTCTTT	CASSPGQGSTEAFF
.	once	TRBJ2-1	TRBV9	TGTGCCAGCAGCGCTTCGGGACTCGACTCCTACAATGAGCAGTTCTTC	CASSASGLDSYNEQFF
.	.	TRBJ1-1	TRBV29-1	TGCAGCGTTGAAAACGACCGGACCACTGAAGCTTTCTTT	CSVENDRTTEAFF